The clone carrying this TCR beta chain was seen at least ten times. Its specificity is not known. TCRdb passed the reads through MiXCR, listing each CDR3 protein once. The data show roughly 190,000 distinct CDR3 sequences, approximately 9.7% seen once. This sample stems from a study of T cell repertoires in cytomegalovirus infection. Looking at the study overall: Both CMV infection and a matching HLA type were indicated by public TCR beta signatures.

General study findings and limits: People with CMV and the relevant HLA were identified by cumulative public TCR beta family frequency.

V was clipped by 3 bases and J by 6 bases; unmatched bases: 3. There are 14 residues in the CDR3. Germline V gives CDR1 SGHTA, CDR2 FQGNSA. The source is a human donor in good health (CMV status not recorded). Some clones in this sample may be carry-over from other donors' samples. The specimen was PBMCs. The chain links TRBV7-2 to TRBJ1-5; 9 nucleotides agree with TRBD1. CDR3 amino acids: CASSFPGQGQPQHF. CDR3 DNA sequence: TGTGCCAGCAGCTTCCCGGGACAGGGTCAGCCCCAGCATTTT.